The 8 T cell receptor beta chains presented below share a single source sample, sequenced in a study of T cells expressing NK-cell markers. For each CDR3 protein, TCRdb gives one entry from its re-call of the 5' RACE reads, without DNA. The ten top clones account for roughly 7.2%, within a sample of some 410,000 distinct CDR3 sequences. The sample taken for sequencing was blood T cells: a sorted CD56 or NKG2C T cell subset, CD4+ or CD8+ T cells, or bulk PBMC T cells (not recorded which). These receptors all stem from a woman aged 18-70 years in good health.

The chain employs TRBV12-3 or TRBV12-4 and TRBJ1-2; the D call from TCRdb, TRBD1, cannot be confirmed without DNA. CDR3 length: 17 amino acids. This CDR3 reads CASSLRTPPTPNYGYTF.

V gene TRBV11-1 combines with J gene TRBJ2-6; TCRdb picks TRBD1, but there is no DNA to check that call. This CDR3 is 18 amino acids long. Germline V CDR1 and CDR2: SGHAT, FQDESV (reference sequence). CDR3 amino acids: CASSWTGGLSSGANVLTF.

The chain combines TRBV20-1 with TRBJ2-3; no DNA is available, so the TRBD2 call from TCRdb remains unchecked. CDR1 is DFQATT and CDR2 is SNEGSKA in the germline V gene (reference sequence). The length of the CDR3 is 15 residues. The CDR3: CSARGSGGSPDTQYF.

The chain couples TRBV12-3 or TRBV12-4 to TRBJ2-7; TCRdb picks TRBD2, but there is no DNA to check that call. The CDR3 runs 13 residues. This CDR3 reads CASSSGPDYEQYF.

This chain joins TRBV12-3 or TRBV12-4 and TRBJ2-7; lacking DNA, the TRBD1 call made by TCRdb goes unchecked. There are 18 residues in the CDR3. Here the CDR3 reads CASSLQGASGVMSYEQYF.

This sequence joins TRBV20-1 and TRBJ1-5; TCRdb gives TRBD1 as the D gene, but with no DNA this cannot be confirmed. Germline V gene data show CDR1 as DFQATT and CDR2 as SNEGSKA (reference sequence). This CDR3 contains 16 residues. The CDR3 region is CSARAVGQGIDQPQHF.

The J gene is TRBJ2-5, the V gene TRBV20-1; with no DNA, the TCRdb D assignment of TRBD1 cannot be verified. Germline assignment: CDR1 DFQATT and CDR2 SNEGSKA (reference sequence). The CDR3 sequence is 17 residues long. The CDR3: CSASPISGTGGKETQYF.

This CDR3 reads CASTRDRRLAEAFF. This rearrangement joins TRBV12-3 or TRBV12-4 to TRBJ1-1; absent DNA, TCRdb's TRBD1 call cannot be checked. CDR3 size: 14 residues.